This TCR beta chain originates from a study of blood T cell repertoires in COVID-19. Overall study context: T cells, B-cell-depleted T cells, or PBMCs supplied cDNA or gDNA.

CDR3 size: 17 residues. CDR1 SGHAT and CDR2 FQNNGV come from the germline V gene. Losses at the gene ends were 7 bases for V and 3 bases for J; bases not matched to a gene: 14. Libraries were prepared by immunoSEQ multiplex PCR; TCRdb keeps only in-frame clonotypes and omits some of them. Seen here are some 300,000 clones, around 89% observed once, and the top ten hold around 5.8%. Patients at the Seattle site were enrolled during active infection and followed longitudinally. This chain connects TRBV11-2 to TRBJ2-1; 8 bases map to TRBD2. The sequencing sample was made of peripheral blood. This clonotype was obtained from a woman between 45 and 60 years old with COVID-19, enrolled during active disease. CDR3 in DNA: TGTGCCAGCACCGAGAGACTAGCGAACAATAACTACAATGAGCAGTTCTTC. Residues: CASTERLANNNYNEQFF. Full variable domain (rest looked up from reference TRBV11-2 and TRBJ2-1): EAGVAQSPRYKIIEKRQSVAFWCNPISGHATLYWYQQILGQGPKLLIQFQNNGVVDDSQLPKDRFSAERLKGVDSTLKIQPAKLEDSAVYLCASTERLANNNYNEQFFGPGTRLTVL.